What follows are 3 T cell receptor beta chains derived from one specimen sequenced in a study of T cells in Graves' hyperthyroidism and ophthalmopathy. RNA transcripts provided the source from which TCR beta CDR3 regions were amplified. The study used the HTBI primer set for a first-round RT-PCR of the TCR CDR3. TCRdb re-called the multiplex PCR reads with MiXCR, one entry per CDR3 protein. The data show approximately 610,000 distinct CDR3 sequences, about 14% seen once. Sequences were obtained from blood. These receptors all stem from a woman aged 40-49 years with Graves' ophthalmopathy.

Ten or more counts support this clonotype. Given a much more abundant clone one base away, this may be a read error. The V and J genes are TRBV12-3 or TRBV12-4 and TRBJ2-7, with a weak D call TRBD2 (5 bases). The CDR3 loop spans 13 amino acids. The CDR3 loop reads CASGLDNSCEQYF. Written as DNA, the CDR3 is TGTGCCAGCGGACTCGACAACTCCTGCGAGCAGTACTTC.

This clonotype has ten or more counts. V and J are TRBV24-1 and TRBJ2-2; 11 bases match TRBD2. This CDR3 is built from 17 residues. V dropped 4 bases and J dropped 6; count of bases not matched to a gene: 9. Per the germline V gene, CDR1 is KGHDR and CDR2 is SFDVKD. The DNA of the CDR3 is TGTGCCACCAGTGACCCAACTAGCGGGAGTTCTCCCGGGGAGCTGTTTTTT. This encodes CATSDPTSGSSPGELFF.

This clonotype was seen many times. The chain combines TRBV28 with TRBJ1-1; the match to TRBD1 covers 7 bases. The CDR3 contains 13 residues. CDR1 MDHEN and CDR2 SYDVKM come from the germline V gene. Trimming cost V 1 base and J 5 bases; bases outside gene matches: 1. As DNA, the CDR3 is TGTGCCAGCAGTTTATTCAGGGGGACTGAAGCTTTCTTT. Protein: CASSLFRGTEAFF.